Listed here are 24 T cell receptor beta chains from one sample, sequenced in a study of blood T cell repertoires in COVID-19 (dated by TCRdb to 2020 to 2021). The method behind the library was the immunoSEQ multiplex PCR assay. Drawn from immuneACCESS, this table holds only the in-frame rearrangements with V and J called that TCRdb kept. Clones are partly lost; checked studies trace under half to an unresolved V gene and leave the rest unexplained. Across this sample there are about 330,000 clones, with about 90% seen only once. Of the sample, roughly 5.3% is held by the ten largest clones. The sample comprised PBMCs or T cells enriched from blood (not recorded which). These TCRs come from a woman aged 30 to 39 who had recovered from COVID-19.

The V gene is TRBV21-1, the J gene TRBJ1-2. TRBV21-1 is reported as a pseudogene. CDR3 length: 16 amino acids. The CDR3 is CASSSPNLRGVYGYTF. The CDR3 bases are TGTGCCAGCAGCAGCCCAAATCTGCGGGGCGTCTACGGCTACACCTTC.

The chain is built from TRBV5-1 and TRBJ2-3, with 10 nucleotides matching TRBD2. J gave up 1 base and V 3 bases, and 8 bases lay outside the gene matches. Germline assignment: CDR1 SGHRS and CDR2 YFSETQ. The CDR3 is 17 residues long. The CDR3 region is CASSSGPSGGGTDTQYF. The CDR3 DNA reads as TGCGCCAGCAGCTCCGGACCTAGCGGGGGAGGCACAGATACGCAGTATTTT. The variable domain in full, with the rest retrieved from reference TRBV5-1 and TRBJ2-3, is KAGVTQTPRYLIKTRGQQVTLSCSPISGHRSVSWYQQTPGQGLQFLFEYFSETQRNKGNFPGRFSGRQFSNSRSEMNVSTLELGDSALYLCASSSGPSGGGTDTQYFGPGTRLTVL.

This chain joins TRBV7-2 and TRBJ1-3; D ambiguous. This CDR3 has 15 amino acids. Germline V lookup: CDR1 SGHTA, CDR2 FQGNSA. V was shortened by 5 bases and J by 6 bases, with 17 bases between the two germline ends. In DNA form, the CDR3 reads TGTGCCAGCAGCAAGACCCTATCGGAGGAAAACACCATATATTTT. Protein sequence: CASSKTLSEENTIYF.

The chain employs TRBV24-1 and TRBJ2-3; D remains ambiguous. The germline CDR1 and CDR2 sequences are KGHDR and SFDVKD. The CDR3 covers 13 residues. V lost 5 bases, J lost 0 bases, and 5 bases lay in between. The CDR3 loop is CATSARSTDTQYF. Here the CDR3 DNA reads TGTGCCACCAGTGCGCGGAGCACAGATACGCAGTATTTT.

This chain uses TRBV5-1 with TRBJ1-2, with a weak D call TRBD1 (6 bases). In germline, CDR1 is SGHRS, CDR2 YFSETQ. This CDR3 contains 13 residues. V gave up 0 bases and J gave up 8 bases, with 11 bases separating them. The CDR3 DNA reads TGCGCCAGCAGCTTGGGTGCAGGGGTAGGCTACACCTTC. It is translated as CASSLGAGVGYTF. Using reference TRBV5-1 and TRBJ1-2 for the parts outside the CDR3, the full variable domain is KAGVTQTPRYLIKTRGQQVTLSCSPISGHRSVSWYQQTPGQGLQFLFEYFSETQRNKGNFPGRFSGRQFSNSRSEMNVSTLELGDSALYLCASSLGAGVGYTFGSGTRLTVV.

The J gene is TRBJ1-4, the V gene TRBV30; 7 nucleotides match TRBD1. V dropped 0 bases and J dropped 8; count of bases not matched to a gene: 9. CDR1 GTSNPN and CDR2 SVGIG come from the germline V gene (reference sequence). This CDR3 is built from 15 residues. CDR3 nucleotide sequence: TGTGCCTGGAGTGTTAACAGGGGCGCCACCGAAAAACTGTTTTTT. Translating gives CAWSVNRGATEKLFF.

The chain employs TRBV6-1 and TRBJ2-2, with TRBD2 matching over 7 bases. The germline gives CDR1 MNHNS, CDR2 SASEGT. The CDR3 consists of 15 residues. V was pared by 2 bases and J by 2 bases, with 2 bases of the junction left unmatched. The CDR3 region has the DNA TGTGCCAGCAGTGAAAAGCGGGGCAACACCGGGGAGCTGTTTTTT. It yields the protein CASSEKRGNTGELFF.

This clone was seen just once. The chain employs TRBV27 and TRBJ2-3, with TRBD1 matching 9 bases. This CDR3 has 20 amino acids. J lost 4 bases, V lost 0 bases, and 17 bases had no gene match. The germline CDR1 and CDR2 sequences are MNHEY and SMNVEV (reference sequence). The CDR3 DNA reads as TGTGCCAGCAGTTTATCGGGGACAGGGAGTCTACCTTTCGTTCCAGATACGCAGTATTTT. Residues: CASSLSGTGSLPFVPDTQYF.

The CDR3 DNA is TGTGCCAGTAGTGAGAGGCAAACGCAGTATTTT. Translating gives CASSERQTQYF. The chain uses TRBV19 and TRBJ2-3; no firm D call. The V end was cut by 5 bases, the J end by 9 bases, with 9 bases between. CDR3 length: 11 amino acids. Germline V gene data show CDR1 as LNHDA and CDR2 as SQIVND (reference sequence).

The genes are TRBV7-6 and TRBJ1-6; D is undetermined. From germline, CDR1 is SGHVS and CDR2 FNYEAQ. This CDR3 has 14 residues. Between the trimmed V and J ends, which lost 5 bases and 6 bases, there was a span of 11 bases. The DNA for the CDR3 is TGTGCCAGCAGCCCGGACTGGCTTAATTCACCCCTCCACTTT. Translation: CASSPDWLNSPLHF.

V gene TRBV12-3 or TRBV12-4 combines with J gene TRBJ1-2, with no clear D. The CDR3 spans 13 residues. Trimming stripped 1 base from V and 4 bases from J, with 7 bases between. CDR3 DNA: TGTGCCAGCAGTTTAGGTAGTGGCTATGGCTACACCTTC. This translates into CASSLGSGYGYTF.

The rearrangement uses TRBV5-4 and TRBJ1-5; a weak D match, TRBD1 (5 bases). Germline loops: CDR1 SGHNT, CDR2 YYREEE (reference sequence). This CDR3 is 14 amino acids long. Trimming removed 4 bases at V and 7 bases at J, with 15 bases between. CDR3 in DNA: TGTGCCAGCAGCGTGTGGGGGGGTGGGCAGCCCCAGCATTTT. Protein product: CASSVWGGGQPQHF.

The gene calls are TRBV7-8 and TRBJ1-4; 7 bases match TRBD1. CDR1 is SGHVS, CDR2 FQNEAQ, per germline. CDR3 size: 16 residues. Losses at the gene ends were 5 bases for V and 8 bases for J; bases not matched to a gene: 14. This CDR3 is CASSPTLQGNEEKLFF. Written as DNA, the CDR3 is TGTGCCAGCAGCCCTACCCTACAGGGGAACGAGGAAAAACTGTTTTTT. Drawing the rest from reference TRBV7-8 and TRBJ1-4, the complete variable domain is GAGVSQSPRYKVAKRGQDVALRCDPISGHVSLFWYQQALGQGPEFLTYFQNEAQLDKSGLPSDRFFAERPEGSVSTLKIQRTQQEDSAVYLCASSPTLQGNEEKLFFGSGTQLSVL.

The V call is TRBV1, the J call TRBJ1-6; TRBD1 reflects the table's D call only, with no check against the DNA. TRBV1 is a pseudogene locus. The CDR3 is 16 residues long. Here the CDR3 reads CTSPPSALPGNSPLHF. CDR3 bases: TGCACCAGTCCCCCCTCCGCTCTCCCAGGTAATTCACCCCTCCACTTT.

V usage is TRBV18 and J usage is TRBJ1-2; tentatively, D is TRBD1 (5 bases). Germline V gene data show CDR1 as KGHSH and CDR2 as LQKENI. V lost 1 base and J lost 9, with 9 bases in between. CDR3 length: 12 amino acids. CDR3 bases: TGTGCCAGCTCACCACAGGGGTCTCGCTACACCTTC. It yields the protein CASSPQGSRYTF.

The chain joins TRBV19 to TRBJ1-5; tentative D call: TRBD1 (5 bases). This CDR3 is 17 amino acids long. CDR1 and CDR2 from the germline V gene are LNHDA and SQIVND (reference sequence). Trimming left V 5 bases short and J 4 bases short, with 21 bases between. CDR3: CASSGGREVGGNQPQHF. The CDR3 DNA reads TGTGCCAGTAGTGGAGGGCGAGAAGTCGGGGGGAATCAGCCCCAGCATTTT.

The genes are TRBV18 and TRBJ1-1, with no clear D. V dropped 2 bases and J dropped 5 bases, with 12 bases sitting between them. The germline V gene encodes CDR1 KGHSH and CDR2 LQKENI. This CDR3 has 14 amino acids. CDR3 protein: CASSPGGGRTEAFF. The CDR3 coding sequence is TGTGCCAGCTCACCAGGAGGAGGTCGGACTGAAGCTTTCTTT.

This clone was seen only once. CDR3 residues: CASSLRQGASSYNEQFF. The CDR3 DNA sequence: TGCGCCAGCAGCCTACGACAGGGGGCGAGCTCCTACAATGAGCAGTTCTTC. The J gene is TRBJ2-1, the V gene TRBV5-1; TRBD1 matches 10 bases. The CDR3 is 17 amino acids. V was clipped by 4 bases and J by 0 bases; unmatched bases: 7. Germline-derived CDR1 and CDR2 are SGHRS and YFSETQ.

CDR3 sequence reads: CASNPRGVDSPLHF. The DNA of the CDR3 is TGTGCCAGTAATCCTCGGGGGGTGGATTCACCCCTCCACTTT. V usage is TRBV19 and J usage is TRBJ1-6; tentative D call: TRBD1 (5 bases). The germline V gene has CDR1 LNHDA and CDR2 SQIVND (reference sequence). The CDR3 consists of 14 residues. V was cut by 7 bases and J by 8 bases, with 15 bases left in between.

This chain's CDR3 is CASSSTGLDRGYTF. CDR3 nucleotide sequence: TGTGCCAGCAGTAGCACAGGTCTAGATAGAGGCTACACCTTC. V usage is TRBV5-4 and J usage is TRBJ1-2; perhaps TRBD1 as D (5 bases). Germline CDR1 SGHNT, CDR2 YYREEE (reference sequence). Trimming took off 5 bases at V and 8 bases at J, with 19 bases between the two ends. This CDR3 comprises 14 residues.

The V and J genes are TRBV4-1 and TRBJ2-1, with D maybe TRBD2 (7 bases). CDR1 MGHRA and CDR2 YSYEKL come from the germline V gene. CDR3 length equals 15 residues. The V end was cut by 2 bases, the J end by 10 bases, with 18 bases between. The CDR3 DNA sequence: TGCGCCAGCAGCCAATCCCGAGGGGGGGCTCGGGAGCAGTTCTTC. It translates to CASSQSRGGAREQFF.

The chain recombines TRBV6-5 with TRBJ1-1; D possibly corresponds to TRBD1 (6 bases). The germline V gene encodes CDR1 MNHEY and CDR2 SVGAGI. Trimming shortened V by 6 bases and J by 1 base, and 12 bases separated the two germline ends. CDR3 length equals 14 residues. The DNA of the CDR3 is TGTGCCAGCAGACGTCAGGGACAGAACACTGAAGCTTTCTTT. As protein: CASRRQGQNTEAFF.

This rearrangement joins TRBV6-1 to TRBJ1-5, with D unresolved. Per germline, CDR1 MNHNS and CDR2 SASEGT. With 2 bases removed from V and 3 bases from J, the gap between germline ends came to 8 bases. This CDR3 is built from 14 residues. Written as DNA, the CDR3 is TGTGCCAGCAGTGAACGGGGTTACAATCAGCCCCAGCATTTT. It encodes CASSERGYNQPQHF.

The V call is TRBV5-1, the J call TRBJ2-7, with a possible D match to TRBD1 (8 bases). The CDR3 contains 17 residues. V shed 2 bases and J shed 2 bases, with 20 bases lying between them. Germline CDR1 and CDR2: SGHRS and YFSETQ. CDR3 bases: TGCGCCAGCAGCTTTATAACAGGGGGGGGGACCCCCTACGAGCAGTACTTC. Translating it yields CASSFITGGGTPYEQYF.